The source of this T cell receptor beta chain is a study of regulatory T cells in long-lasting Graves disease. On the study more broadly: The antithyroid drugs taken by newly diagnosed Graves' patients had been used for under 3 months. Overall study findings and caveats: New patients shared 750 to 1,000 public clonotypes, fewer than the approximately 3,000 shared by persistent patients. A reduction in accuracy may have resulted from the small sample size.

Relying on iRepertoire HTBI primers and Arm-PCR of CDR3 regions, the team built TCR beta libraries. TCRdb re-derived calls from the multiplex PCR reads in MiXCR, one entry per CDR3 protein. Of roughly 380,000 distinct CDR3 sequences listed, 15% are singletons. Time point of the sample: newly diagnosed GD, antithyroid drugs for less than 3 months. The TCR library was prepared using RNA isolated from PBMCs. This clonotype appeared many times. Its antigen remains unknown. The length of the CDR3 is 16 residues. The germline gives CDR1 MGHDK, CDR2 SYGVNS. Trimming took 6 bases from V and 0 from J, leaving 17 bases between them.

V gene TRBV25-1 combines with J gene TRBJ1-1; D not certain. This material consisted of peripheral blood mononuclear cells (PBMCs), taken at new diagnosis, from a patient treated with antithyroid drugs. The sequence derives from a female donor with Graves disease. The CDR3 reads CASRDIKGPMNTEAFF. The CDR3 bases are TGTGCCAGCAGGGATATTAAGGGTCCCATGAACACTGAAGCTTTCTTT.